The clone carrying this TCR beta chain was seen at least ten times. Its antigen is unidentified. This specimen belongs to a study of identical twins. Findings and limits, study-wide: There were fewer insertions in abundant cord blood beta clonotypes, but memory repertoires showed no such pattern. Monozygotic twin pairs showed more out-of-frame TCR alpha sharing than models estimated.

This CDR3 has 12 residues. The V gene lost 3 bases and the J gene lost 5 bases, with 8 bases spanning the gap. Germline CDR1 and CDR2: SGDLS and YYNGEE. TCRdb processed the 5' RACE reads anew with MiXCR; each CDR3 protein has one entry. This repertoire shows roughly 710,000 distinct CDR3 sequences, approximately 6.1% found once; its top ten account for about 2%. This chain uses TRBV9 with TRBJ1-1; no definite D call. The TCR comes from a man younger than 30 in good health. Sequenced: naive T cells sorted from blood. The CDR3 nucleotides read TGTGCCAGCAGCGGGCTGGGGACTGAAGCTTTCTTT. Its protein product is CASSGLGTEAFF.